This TCR beta chain was sequenced in a study of T cell clones after liver transplantation. Study summary: As an antigen-independent comparator, third-party-reactive TCRbeta sequences came from pre-transplant mixed lymphocyte reactions. Draws occurred before transplant, before withdrawal, and after complete or failed withdrawal. Study findings and constraints: Post-transplant time points were not standardized, so conclusions are preliminary.

The germline V gene has CDR1 SGDLS and CDR2 YYNGEE. J lost 7 bases, V lost 2 bases, and 3 bases had no gene match. The CDR3 has 15 residues. In the case of this clone: As yet, its antigen is unknown.

The repertoire was sequenced with immunoSEQ multiplex PCR; TCRdb's copy has only in-frame clones and lacks some. The table shows roughly 120,000 clones, with just over 90% occurring only once. J is TRBJ2-1 and V is TRBV9, with 13 nucleotides matching TRBD2. The specimen comprised CD4+ T cells from blood, sampled 12 months after liver transplant. The clonotype was recovered from a human patient who received a liver transplant. Some T cells may originate from the graft donor. The CDR3: CASSVGTSGINEQFF. CDR3 coding DNA: TGTGCCAGCAGCGTCGGGACTAGCGGGATTAATGAGCAGTTCTTC. The full variable domain, in which reference TRBV9 and TRBJ2-1 provide the parts outside the CDR3, is DSGVTQTPKHLITATGQRVTLRCSPRSGDLSVYWYQQSLDQGLQFLIQYYNGEERAKGNILERFSAQQFPDLHSELNLSSLELGDSALYFCASSVGTSGINEQFFGPGTRLTVL.